Listed below are T cell receptor beta chains from one sample, sequenced in a study of T-cell reconstitution after alpha-beta-depleted transplantation in children. A single record per CDR3 protein comes from TCRdb applying MiXCR to the PCR reads. Of roughly 420,000 distinct CDR3 sequences detected, about 16% appear once; the ten largest clones hold approximately 29%. The source material was PBMCs, mostly from graft donor cells, sampled 360 days after TCRalphabeta/CD19-depleted stem cell transplant. The receptor set was obtained from a boy in the first two years of life who had a stem cell transplant for Wiskott-Aldrich syndrome, so the T cells may come from the graft donor. The CDR3 runs from the conserved cysteine through the conserved F or W. The D gene is left open where the match is weak.

j_call: TRBJ2-1
v_call: TRBV24-1
d_call: TRBD2
cdr3_aa: CATSDLRSSGNGNEQFF

j_call: TRBJ2-1
v_call: TRBV30
d_call: TRBD1
cdr3_aa: CAFGQGGYNEQFF

j_call: TRBJ2-3
v_call: TRBV20-1
d_call: TRBD1
cdr3_aa: CSARDGQGTDTQYF

j_call: TRBJ2-1
v_call: TRBV10-3
d_call: TRBD2
cdr3_aa: CAIKVGPGLVDNEQFF

j_call: TRBJ1-5
v_call: TRBV4-1
d_call: NA
cdr3_aa: CASSQGKGQGYSNQPQHF

j_call: TRBJ1-4
v_call: TRBV3-1
d_call: NA
cdr3_aa: CATVKQGSTNEKLFF

j_call: TRBJ2-1
v_call: TRBV5-1
d_call: NA
cdr3_aa: CASSLELGLNEQFF

j_call: TRBJ2-7
v_call: TRBV11-2
d_call: TRBD2
cdr3_aa: CASSSFKGLAQYEQYF

j_call: TRBJ2-1
v_call: TRBV3-1
d_call: TRBD2
cdr3_aa: CASSYSGRPNEQFF

j_call: TRBJ2-1
v_call: TRBV29-1
d_call: NA
cdr3_aa: CSVEPGSFEQFF

j_call: TRBJ2-1
v_call: TRBV4-1
d_call: TRBD1
cdr3_aa: CASRYRDRGYNEQFF

j_call: TRBJ2-5
v_call: TRBV2
d_call: TRBD1
cdr3_aa: CASKRDSQETQYF

j_call: TRBJ2-3
v_call: TRBV20-1
d_call: TRBD2
cdr3_aa: CSARDRLAGVSDTQYF

j_call: TRBJ2-3
v_call: TRBV29-1
d_call: TRBD2
cdr3_aa: CSVTMGTSGTRREDTQYF

j_call: TRBJ2-1
v_call: TRBV5-1
d_call: NA
cdr3_aa: CASSLGHPYNEQFF

j_call: TRBJ2-1
v_call: TRBV2
d_call: TRBD2
cdr3_aa: CASSAARAGGRFF

j_call: TRBJ2-6
v_call: TRBV20-1
d_call: TRBD1
cdr3_aa: CSARLGTGGSGANVLTF